The 9 T cell receptor beta chains reported below all come from one sample, sequenced in a study of regulatory T cells in long-lasting Graves disease. Sequencing libraries for TCR beta were prepared with iRepertoire HTBI primers and Arm-PCR of CDR3 regions. A single record per CDR3 protein comes from TCRdb applying MiXCR to the multiplex PCR reads. Of some 250,000 distinct CDR3 sequences listed, 15% to 20% are singletons. Time point defined: newly diagnosed GD, antithyroid drugs for less than 3 months. Making the TCR library involved RNA that had been extracted from PBMCs. The sample was also reused in another study, on T cells in Graves' hyperthyroidism and ophthalmopathy.

Source: peripheral blood mononuclear cells (PBMCs), taken at new diagnosis, from a patient treated with antithyroid drugs. The receptors shown here come from a woman in her 30s with Graves disease.

This clonotype has ten or more counts. The V and J genes are TRBV14 and TRBJ1-2; D gene ambiguous. V was trimmed by 0 bases and J by 3 bases, leaving 8 bases between them. Germline CDR1 reads SGHDN; CDR2 reads FVKESK. The CDR3 is 14 amino acids. CDR3 protein: CASSQEVPYYGYTF. The CDR3 DNA is TGTGCCAGCAGCCAAGAAGTCCCGTACTATGGCTACACCTTC.

There are many counts of this clonotype. This chain uses TRBV7-9 with TRBJ1-2; D is possibly TRBD1 (6 bases). With 6 bases removed from V and 4 bases from J, the gap between germline ends came to 18 bases. Germline CDR1 is SEHNR and CDR2 is FQNEAQ (reference sequence). This CDR3 comprises 15 residues. The CDR3 loop reads CASSRPGAGLYGYTF. The DNA for the CDR3 is TGTGCCAGCAGTCGACCAGGGGCGGGACTCTATGGCTACACCTTC. The entire variable domain, with the rest obtained from reference TRBV7-9 and TRBJ1-2, is as follows: DTGVSQNPRHKITKRGQNVTFRCDPISEHNRLYWYRQTLGQGPEFLTYFQNEAQLEKSRLLSDRFSAERPKGSFSTLEIQRTEQGDSAMYLCASSRPGAGLYGYTFGSGTRLTVV.

This clonotype was observed once. This sequence joins TRBV2 and TRBJ2-1, with 10 bases identical to TRBD2. V was pared by 5 bases and J by 6 bases, with 7 bases of the junction left unmatched. Germline loops: CDR1 SNHLY, CDR2 FYNNEI. The length of the CDR3 is 15 residues. The CDR3, as DNA: TGTGCCAGCAGTTTTAGCGGGGGGCCGGCCAATGAGCAGTTCTTC. Translated: CASSFSGGPANEQFF.

This clonotype was detected a few times. In DNA form, the CDR3 reads TGTGCCACCAGTGAATTACTAGCGGGGAGGGAGACCCAGTACTTC. Its protein product is CATSELLAGRETQYF. The chain has TRBV24-1 and TRBJ2-5; 10 bases align to TRBD2. CDR1 and CDR2 from the germline V gene are KGHDR and SFDVKD. The CDR3 loop spans 15 amino acids. Trimming took 4 bases from V and 5 from J; bases not matched to a gene: 6.

This clonotype was found once. The chain is built from TRBV30 and TRBJ1-1, with D hard to call. V lost 5 bases and J 4 bases, leaving 11 bases between the germline ends. CDR1 and CDR2 (germline): GTSNPN, SVGIG (reference sequence). This CDR3 comprises 12 residues. The CDR3 DNA sequence: TGTGCCTGGGGGGTTTATGGCACTGAAGCTTTCTTT. Its protein is CAWGVYGTEAFF.

This clonotype occurred many times. The chain carries TRBV20-1 and TRBJ1-2; D uncertain. Germline V gene sequence: CDR1 DFQATT, CDR2 SNEGSKA (reference sequence). Trimming took 0 bases from V and 0 from J, leaving 8 bases between them. This CDR3 has 14 residues. The CDR3 loop is CSARDLRSNYGYTF. The CDR3 bases are TGCAGTGCTAGAGATCTCCGATCTAACTATGGCTACACCTTC.

The V and J genes are TRBV20-1 and TRBJ1-1; 10 positions agree with TRBD1. After removal of 5 bases from V and 6 bases from J, the junction contained 6 bases not matched to a gene. This CDR3 region has 13 residues. The V gene's germline CDR1 is DFQATT and CDR2 SNEGSKA (reference sequence). The CDR3 spells CSAETGTGAEAFF. The CDR3 bases are TGCAGTGCTGAGACAGGGACAGGGGCTGAAGCTTTCTTT.

This clonotype came up many times. The rearrangement links TRBV7-2 to TRBJ1-4; no clear D. Germline lookup yields CDR1 SGHTA and CDR2 FQGNSA. The length of the CDR3 is 15 residues. Trimming removed 5 bases from V and 5 bases from J, with 15 bases in between. The CDR3 region has the DNA TGTGCCAGCAGCCCAGAGGCAGTGAGGAATGAAAAACTGTTTTTT. It codes for CASSPEAVRNEKLFF. Using reference TRBV7-2 and TRBJ1-4 for the parts outside the CDR3, the full variable domain is GAGVSQSPSNKVTEKGKDVELRCDPISGHTALYWYRQSLGQGLEFLIYFQGNSAPDKSGLPSDRFSAERTGGSVSTLTIQRTQQEDSAVYLCASSPEAVRNEKLFFGSGTQLSVL.

This chain uses TRBV19 with TRBJ1-3; D ambiguous. V gave up 6 bases and J gave up 0 bases, with 12 bases separating them. The CDR3 length is 15 residues. Germline V gene lookup returns CDR1 LNHDA and CDR2 SQIVND (reference sequence). For the CDR3, the DNA is TGTGCCAGTAGCGACGACGGAAGCTCTGGAAACACCATATATTTT. Translating gives CASSDDGSSGNTIYF.